Below, 12 T cell receptor beta chains from the same sample are listed, as sequenced in a study of blood T cells in healthy people across ages. The authors ran a second PCR of about 7 to 11 cycles using a sample-barcoded 5' primer and a J-beta primer mix. TCRdb used MiXCR to reprocess the 5' RACE reads, holding one entry per CDR3 protein. Found here are hundreds of thousands of distinct CDR3 sequences, approximately 30% of them singletons; the top ten hold approximately 14%. The sequenced sample consisted of blood. These receptors all come from an elderly woman in good health.

V is TRBV30 and J is TRBJ1-2, with 11 bases identical to TRBD1. The CDR3 covers 13 residues. Germline V CDR1 and CDR2: GTSNPN, SVGIG (reference sequence). J was trimmed by 7 bases and V by 7 bases; bases with no gene match: 8. The CDR3 sequence is CASRTGGAGGYTF. CDR3 nucleotide sequence: TGTGCCTCCCGGACAGGGGGCGCGGGTGGCTACACCTTC.

The rearrangement joins TRBV5-4 to TRBJ1-2; D is uncertain. V was clipped by 0 bases and J by 5 bases, with 11 bases between them. The CDR3 extends over 14 amino acids. Germline V gene lookup returns CDR1 SGHNT and CDR2 YYREEE (reference sequence). The CDR3 protein is CASSLGSVDYGYTF. The DNA for the CDR3 is TGTGCCAGCAGCTTGGGCTCAGTGGATTATGGCTACACCTTC. Variable domain in full (rest from reference TRBV5-4 and TRBJ1-2): ETGVTQSPTHLIKTRGQQVTLRCSSQSGHNTVSWYQQALGQGPQFIFQYYREEENGRGNFPPRFSGLQFPNYSSELNVNALELDDSALYLCASSLGSVDYGYTFGSGTRLTVV.

The chain couples TRBV18 to TRBJ2-7, with 7 bases that match TRBD1. The CDR3 spans 14 residues. The germline CDR1 and CDR2 sequences are KGHSH and LQKENI. J was trimmed by 6 bases and V by 4 bases; bases with no gene match: 9. CDR3 bases: TGTGCCAGCTCACTGAAAGAGGGGGCGCCCGAGCAGTACTTC. Translation gives CASSLKEGAPEQYF.

This clonotype occurred once. With a much larger clone just one base away, this may be a read error. The chain links TRBV11-2 to TRBJ2-3; 8 nucleotides line up with TRBD1. CDR1 SGHAT and CDR2 FQNNGV come from the germline V gene. V shed 5 bases and J 10 bases; nucleotides not matched to a gene: 8. The CDR3 has 13 amino acids. The CDR3 coding sequence is TGTGCCAGCAGCCTGGACAGGGTTGATGCGCAGTATTTT. Its translation is CASSLDRVDAQYF.

This chain joins TRBV20-1 and TRBJ2-3; 14 bases fit TRBD2. The trim removed 0 bases at V and 0 bases at J, leaving 8 bases unmatched. CDR3 length equals 19 residues. Per the germline V gene, CDR1 is DFQATT and CDR2 is SNEGSKA (reference sequence). The CDR3 here is CSARDRRLAGGSSTDTQYF. The CDR3 DNA follows: TGCAGTGCTAGAGATAGGCGACTAGCGGGGGGGTCAAGCACAGATACGCAGTATTTT.

This clonotype was recorded a few times. This sequence may be a read error, since a much larger clone differs from it by one base. The chain carries TRBV30 and TRBJ2-7; 7 positions agree with TRBD1. The germline CDR1 and CDR2 sequences are GTSNPN and SVGIG (reference sequence). J gave up 7 bases and V 3 bases, and 9 bases lay outside the gene matches. This CDR3 has 13 amino acids. DNA for the CDR3: TGTGCCTGGAGGGGGACAGCTTTCAATGAGCAGTACTTC. Its protein is CAWRGTAFNEQYF.

The CDR3 DNA reads TGCAGTGCTAGTTCTAGGGGATCCACAGATACGCAGTATTTT. Encoded protein: CSASSRGSTDTQYF. The chain has TRBV20-1 and TRBJ2-3; D is perhaps TRBD1 (5 bases). This CDR3 has 14 amino acids. Per germline, CDR1 DFQATT and CDR2 SNEGSKA (reference sequence). The ends were cut back, 3 bases at V and 2 bases at J, with 12 bases in the middle.

This clonotype was counted between two and nine times. This chain links TRBV6-6 with TRBJ2-2; D is perhaps TRBD1 (6 bases). The CDR3 totals 15 residues. V dropped 6 bases and J dropped 0 bases, with 11 bases sitting between them. CDR1 and CDR2 (germline): MNHNY, SVGAGI (reference sequence). The DNA for the CDR3 is TGTGCCAGCAGCAGGGACACAACGAACACCGGGGAGCTGTTTTTT. Translating it yields CASSRDTTNTGELFF.

This clonotype was detected many times. The gene calls are TRBV6-1 and TRBJ1-2; D remains unclear. The V gene's germline CDR1 is MNHNS and CDR2 SASEGT. Trimming removed 2 bases at V and 4 bases at J, with 5 bases between. This CDR3 comprises 12 residues. The CDR3 DNA is TGTGCCAGCAGTGAACGTGCCTATGGCTACACCTTC. Its translation: CASSERAYGYTF.

In the case of this clonotype: A single base separates this from a much larger clone, so it may be a read error. This rearrangement joins TRBV6-5 to TRBJ1-2; possibly TRBD1 for D (5 bases). V was pared by 0 bases and J by 7 bases, with 12 bases between. The CDR3 is 14 amino acids. From germline, CDR1 is MNHEY and CDR2 SVGAGI. This CDR3 is CASSYSRRGPGYTF. As DNA, the CDR3 is TGTGCCAGCAGTTACTCGAGGCGGGGACCTGGCTACACCTTC.

Turning to this clonotype: The missing conserved phenylalanine or tryptophan at the end of this CDR3 makes a read error likely. This chain links TRBV6-2 or TRBV6-3 with TRBJ2-7; D call uncertain. The CDR3 runs to 14 residues. Trimming stripped 2 bases from V and 5 bases from J, with 13 bases between. Germline loops: CDR1 MNHEY, CDR2 SVGEGT. The CDR3 is CASSYKPGVDEQYC. The CDR3 nucleotides read TGTGCCAGCAGTTACAAACCAGGAGTCGACGAGCAGTACTGC.

This clonotype was counted many times. This sequence joins TRBV12-3 or TRBV12-4 and TRBJ1-1; 9 positions agree with TRBD1. Trimming at V came to 2 bases and at J to 6 bases, leaving 7 bases not matched to a gene. This CDR3 is built from 15 residues. The CDR3 loop is CASSLQDRGFAEAFF. The CDR3 nucleotides are TGTGCCAGCAGTTTACAGGACAGGGGATTTGCTGAAGCTTTCTTT.